The 32 T cell receptor beta chains given below trace back to one sample, sequenced in a study of T-cell memory formation after mild COVID-19. TCRdb called the 5' RACE reads again in MiXCR, with one record for every CDR3 protein. The repertoire holds roughly 280,000 distinct CDR3 sequences, with roughly 8% as singletons. Sequencing was done on a sample of PBMCs or a T cell subset sorted from them (not recorded which). These receptors originate from a man aged 18 to 29 who had mild COVID-19 (a few samples of this study predate the infection). Cell type and time point are not known.

This clonotype was seen more than once but under ten times. The V gene is TRBV28, the J gene TRBJ2-7; D could derive from TRBD1 or TRBD2 (5 bases each). V was shortened by 4 bases and J by 3 bases, with 13 bases between the two germline ends. The CDR3 runs to 14 residues. Germline CDR1 is MDHEN and CDR2 is SYDVKM. The CDR3 DNA follows: TGTGCCAGCAGTTCCTCCGGGACCCTCTACGAGCAGTACGTC. This codes for CASSSSGTLYEQYV.

The chain carries TRBV19 and TRBJ2-3, with 7 nucleotides matching TRBD2. CDR1 is LNHDA, CDR2 SQIVND, per germline (reference sequence). The CDR3 has 14 residues. V lost 7 bases and J lost 1; bases outside the gene matches: 5. CDR3 in amino acids: CASTMAGGTDTQYF. CDR3 nucleotides: TGTGCCAGTACCATGGCGGGAGGCACAGATACGCAGTATTTT. Using reference TRBV19 and TRBJ2-3 for the parts outside the CDR3, the full variable domain is DGGITQSPKYLFRKEGQNVTLSCEQNLNHDAMYWYRQDPGQGLRLIYYSQIVNDFQKGDIAEGYSVSREKKESFPLTVTSAQKNPTAFYLCASTMAGGTDTQYFGPGTRLTVL.

The chain employs TRBV5-1 and TRBJ2-1; D gene unclear. This CDR3 is built from 14 residues. Trimming left V 1 base short and J 5 bases short, with 10 bases between. Germline CDR1 and CDR2: SGHRS and YFSETQ. Written as DNA, the CDR3 is TGCGCCAGCAGCTTGACAGCCGCGAACAATGAGCAGTTCTTC. Residues: CASSLTAANNEQFF.

This chain uses TRBV29-1 with TRBJ1-2, with D possibly TRBD1 on 5 matching bases. V was clipped by 4 bases and J by 2 bases, with 8 bases between them. The germline gives CDR1 SQVTM, CDR2 ANQGSEA. The CDR3 is 12 amino acids. The CDR3, as DNA: TGCAGCGTTGTGGGGGGGAACTATGGCTACACCTTC. Translation: CSVVGGNYGYTF. Using reference TRBV29-1 and TRBJ1-2 for the parts outside the CDR3, the full variable domain is SAVISQKPSRDICQRGTSLTIQCQVDSQVTMMFWYRQQPGQSLTLIATANQGSEATYESGFVIDKFPISRPNLTFSTLTVSNMSPEDSSIYLCSVVGGNYGYTFGSGTRLTVV.

This chain links TRBV4-1 with TRBJ2-4; a possible D gene is TRBD2 (5 bases). Germline V gives CDR1 MGHRA, CDR2 YSYEKL. The CDR3 sequence is 14 residues long. V lost 1 base and J lost 9, with 13 bases in between. The CDR3 DNA reads TGCGCCAGCAGCCAAGTGTCTGTCCGGGGCATTCAGTACTTC. Encoded protein: CASSQVSVRGIQYF.

Only a few counts were recorded for this clonotype. This chain connects TRBV20-1 to TRBJ1-3; D may be TRBD1 (5 bases). This CDR3 region has 13 residues. Trimming pared 6 bases from V and 4 bases from J, leaving 13 bases between. Germline V gene data show CDR1 as DFQATT and CDR2 as SNEGSKA (reference sequence). This chain's CDR3 is CSASLRTGNTIYF. Written as DNA, the CDR3 is TGCAGTGCCAGCCTCCGGACAGGAAACACCATATATTTT.

This clonotype occurred a few times. The rearrangement joins TRBV7-3 to TRBJ2-3, with a possible D match to TRBD2 (6 bases). Germline loops: CDR1 SGHTA, CDR2 FQGTGA. The CDR3 consists of 15 residues. V shed 5 bases and J shed 3 bases, with 15 bases lying between them. Written as DNA, the CDR3 is TGTGCCAGCAGCCACCTACCGGGGAGGACAGATACGCAGTATTTT. Amino acids: CASSHLPGRTDTQYF.

In nucleotides, the CDR3 is TGCGCCAGCAGGACTCCCGCAACCGGGGGAGAAGAGACCCAGTACTTC. Translating it yields CASRTPATGGEETQYF. The chain uses TRBV5-1 and TRBJ2-5; D might be TRBD2 (6 bases). Trimming left V 5 bases short and J 3 bases short, with 20 bases between. The germline CDR1 and CDR2 sequences are SGHRS and YFSETQ. The CDR3 is 16 residues long.

The chain couples TRBV18 to TRBJ2-3; D uncertain. The V and J ends lost 2 bases and 1 base respectively, with 10 bases between them. The length of the CDR3 is 15 residues. Germline CDR1 is KGHSH and CDR2 is LQKENI. Here the CDR3 reads CASSPGIERTDTQYF. The CDR3 coding sequence is TGTGCCAGCTCACCAGGCATTGAACGCACAGATACGCAGTATTTT.

This clonotype has ten or more counts. At one of its ends the junction is not consistent with the germline gene, which may arise from a read error. DNA for the CDR3: TGTGCCAGCAGCTTAGCGGGCGAGCAGTACTTC. Translated, it gives CASSLAGEQYF. The V gene is TRBV5-1, the J gene TRBJ2-7, with TRBD2 identical over 7 bases. Germline CDR1 reads SGHRS; CDR2 reads YFSETQ. CDR3 length: 11 amino acids.

This chain connects TRBV21-1 to TRBJ2-1; whether TRBD1, the table's D call, matches the DNA was not checked. TRBV21-1 is given as a pseudogene. This CDR3 has 16 residues. CDR3 sequence reads: CASSKGSGGAYNEQFF. The CDR3 coding sequence is TGTGCCAGCAGCAAAGGGAGTGGGGGGGCCTACAATGAGCAGTTCTTC.

This clonotype has only a few counts. This chain uses TRBV12-3 or TRBV12-4 with TRBJ2-3; TRBD2 aligns across 11 bases. The CDR3 is made up of 12 amino acids. The CDR3 sequence: CVTSGGTDTQYF. The CDR3 DNA sequence: TGTGTGACTAGCGGGGGCACAGATACGCAGTATTTT.

DNA of the CDR3: TGTGCCAGCAGCGTAGTGGCAGGTGCCACCTACGAGCAGTACTTC. Translation gives CASSVVAGATYEQYF. The rearrangement joins TRBV9 to TRBJ2-7; D unresolved. This CDR3 has 15 residues. Germline V lookup: CDR1 SGDLS, CDR2 YYNGEE. Trimming pared 0 bases from V and 2 bases from J, leaving 12 bases between.

In this sample, this clonotype turned up a few times. V is TRBV20-1 and J is TRBJ2-3, with D maybe TRBD2 (6 bases). There are 17 residues in the CDR3. V dropped 4 bases and J dropped 1 base, with 21 bases sitting between them. Germline V gene data show CDR1 as DFQATT and CDR2 as SNEGSKA (reference sequence). CDR3 sequence reads: CSAKPRGGTSGTDTQYF. As DNA, the CDR3 is TGCAGTGCTAAGCCCCGTGGGGGGACGTCTGGCACAGATACGCAGTATTTT.

This chain joins TRBV24-1 and TRBJ2-1; the match to TRBD2 covers 7 bases. With V trimmed by 3 bases and J by 8 bases, 9 bases remained unmatched. Per the germline V gene, CDR1 is KGHDR and CDR2 is SFDVKD. CDR3 length equals 15 residues. The CDR3 region has the DNA TGTGCCACCAGTGATGCAAGCGGGGCCTGGGATGAGCAGTTCTTC. This translates into CATSDASGAWDEQFF.

This clonotype was recorded only once. Written as DNA, the CDR3 is TGTGCCATCAGCATCGCGTTAGTCGCCTCGAAAACTGAAGCTTTCTTT. As protein: CAISIALVASKTEAFF. The genes are TRBV10-3 and TRBJ1-1; no firm D call. V shed 6 bases and J shed 5 bases, with 22 bases lying between them. Germline V gene sequence: CDR1 ENHRY, CDR2 SYGVKD. The CDR3 spans 16 residues.

Ten or more counts support this clonotype. The chain combines TRBV7-2 with TRBJ2-2, with 11 bases that match TRBD2. Germline CDR1 and CDR2: SGHTA and FQGNSA. This CDR3 has 15 amino acids. J was trimmed by 6 bases and V by 5 bases; bases with no gene match: 5. The CDR3 coding sequence is TGTGCCAGCAGCCATACTAGCGGGGGCGCCGGGGAGCTGTTTTTT. Its translation is CASSHTSGGAGELFF. The whole variable domain, filled in from reference TRBV7-2 and TRBJ2-2, reads GAGVSQSPSNKVTEKGKDVELRCDPISGHTALYWYRQSLGQGLEFLIYFQGNSAPDKSGLPSDRFSAERTGGSVSTLTIQRTQQEDSAVYLCASSHTSGGAGELFFGEGSRLTVL.

The V call is TRBV29-1, the J call TRBJ2-1; D is possibly TRBD1 or TRBD2 (5 bases each). CDR1 is SQVTM and CDR2 is ANQGSEA in the germline V gene. This CDR3 spans 15 amino acids. Trimming removed 1 base from V and 7 bases from J, with 17 bases in between. The CDR3 sequence is CSVEVGIRGGNEQFF. CDR3 bases: TGCAGCGTTGAAGTCGGAATCCGGGGCGGGAATGAGCAGTTCTTC.

This clonotype has just a few counts. This rearrangement joins TRBV7-2 to TRBJ2-3; the match to TRBD2 covers 13 bases. Trimming cost V 5 bases and J 6 bases; bases outside gene matches: 14. From germline, CDR1 is SGHTA and CDR2 FQGNSA. The CDR3 covers 18 residues. This CDR3 is CASSLTGLAGSRVDTQYF. In DNA form, the CDR3 reads TGTGCCAGCAGCCTCACGGGACTAGCGGGATCTCGGGTGGATACGCAGTATTTT.

The CDR3 here is CASSQDRREETQYF. In DNA, the CDR3 is TGCGCCAGCAGCCAAGATCGCAGGGAAGAGACCCAGTACTTC. The V and J genes are TRBV4-1 and TRBJ2-5; tentatively, D is TRBD1 (5 bases). The germline V and J ends were trimmed by 0 bases and 3 bases, with 8 bases remaining between them. CDR1 is MGHRA and CDR2 is YSYEKL in the germline V gene. The CDR3 has 14 amino acids.

J is TRBJ2-7 and V is TRBV6-5, with D perhaps matching TRBD1 or TRBD2 (6 bases each). Trimming shortened V by 7 bases and J by 4 bases, and 17 bases separated the two germline ends. The CDR3 loop spans 14 amino acids. The germline CDR1 and CDR2 sequences are MNHEY and SVGAGI. The CDR3 reads CASTKIGGRYEQYF. The CDR3 DNA reads as TGTGCCAGCACCAAAATAGGGGGGCGATACGAGCAGTACTTC.

This clonotype was detected a few times. The V and J genes are TRBV5-1 and TRBJ2-2; TRBD1 matches at 10 bases. Looked up from germline, CDR1 is SGHRS and CDR2 is YFSETQ. The trim removed 3 bases at V and 6 bases at J, leaving 5 bases unmatched. The CDR3 spans 15 residues. The CDR3 nucleotides read TGCGCCAGCAGCTCCGGACAGGGGGGTGCCGGGGAGCTGTTTTTT. Its translation is CASSSGQGGAGELFF.

The V gene is TRBV7-2, the J gene TRBJ2-1; the D gene could be TRBD1 or TRBD2 (7 bases each). The CDR3 spans 15 residues. Per germline, CDR1 SGHTA and CDR2 FQGNSA. Between the trimmed V and J ends, which lost 7 bases and 8 bases, there was a span of 21 bases. CDR3 DNA: TGTGCCAGCACTCCGGCCATGACAGGGAGGGATGAGCAGTTCTTC. Its translation: CASTPAMTGRDEQFF.

V usage is TRBV12-3 or TRBV12-4 and J usage is TRBJ1-6, with D tentatively TRBD1 (5 bases). The V and J ends lost 3 bases and 10 bases respectively, with 22 bases between them. There are 17 residues in the CDR3. DNA of the CDR3: TGTGCCAGCAGTTTTATCGTCGGCAGGGCGATGCGGTCACCCCTCCACTTT. Its translation: CASSFIVGRAMRSPLHF.

The genes are TRBV27 and TRBJ1-5, with 9 bases that match TRBD1. The trim removed 4 bases at V and 1 base at J, leaving 17 bases unmatched. CDR3 length: 20 residues. The germline gives CDR1 MNHEY, CDR2 SMNVEV (reference sequence). The CDR3 DNA reads as TGTGCCAGCAGTTGCCCCCAGACAGGGGGGAAGGGGGAAAGCAATCAGCCCCAGCATTTT. This encodes CASSCPQTGGKGESNQPQHF.

The chain links TRBV4-2 to TRBJ1-4; 9 bases match TRBD1. Germline lookup yields CDR1 LGHNA and CDR2 YNFKEQ. Trimming removed 10 bases from V and 9 bases from J; junction bases left unmatched: 3. This CDR3 contains 11 residues. In DNA form, the CDR3 reads TGTGCCAAAGACAGGGGGAAAAAACTGTTTTTT. Protein: CAKDRGKKLFF.

There are many counts of this clonotype. The V call is TRBV7-9, the J call TRBJ2-3, with TRBD1 matching over 7 bases. The CDR3 sequence is 15 residues long. Trimming removed 10 bases from V and 0 bases from J; junction bases left unmatched: 10. Per germline, CDR1 SEHNR and CDR2 FQNEAQ (reference sequence). This CDR3 is CATFPTGSSTDTQYF. DNA of the CDR3: TGTGCCACCTTCCCGACAGGGTCTAGCACAGATACGCAGTATTTT.

This clonotype was counted a few times. The V call is TRBV4-2, the J call TRBJ2-6; no clear D. Germline assignment: CDR1 LGHNA and CDR2 YNFKEQ. CDR3 length equals 15 residues. V lost 0 bases and J lost 0, with 3 bases in between. The CDR3 DNA follows: TGTGCCAGCAGCCAAGATCTCTCTGGGGCCAACGTCCTGACTTTC. Translation: CASSQDLSGANVLTF.

The V and J genes are TRBV7-9 and TRBJ2-5; 10 bases fit TRBD1. With 1 base clipped from V and 1 base from J, the junction kept 3 bases outside the gene matches. The CDR3 is made up of 16 amino acids. The germline CDR1 and CDR2 sequences are SEHNR and FQNEAQ (reference sequence). CDR3 DNA sequence: TGTGCCAGCAGCTTAGGCGACAGGGGGCCCCAAGAGACCCAGTACTTC. Protein product: CASSLGDRGPQETQYF. Variable domain in full (rest from reference TRBV7-9 and TRBJ2-5): DTGVSQNPRHKITKRGQNVTFRCDPISEHNRLYWYRQTLGQGPEFLTYFQNEAQLEKSRLLSDRFSAERPKGSFSTLEIQRTEQGDSAMYLCASSLGDRGPQETQYFGPGTRLLVL.

This clonotype was seen more than once but under ten times. The V call is TRBV7-2, the J call TRBJ2-4; D may be TRBD1 (5 bases). Germline V lookup: CDR1 SGHTA, CDR2 FQGNSA. V lost 5 bases to trimming and J lost 11 bases, with 10 bases between them. There are 11 residues in the CDR3. As DNA, the CDR3 is TGTGCCAGCAGCATAGGGGCGGTTCAGTACTTC. Amino acids: CASSIGAVQYF.

The sample holds a few counts of this clonotype. It is likely a read error, because the conserved phenylalanine at the end of the CDR3 is missing. The DNA is left out, because the CDR3 cannot be placed on it with certainty; the CDR3 is given as TCRdb lists it. The CDR3 region is CASSPRRTSLKPNS. This rearrangement joins TRBV10-1 to TRBJ2-5; the table names TRBD2, a call not compared with the DNA. The germline gives CDR1 WNHNN, CDR2 SYGVQD (reference sequence). The CDR3 is 14 residues long, ends included.

This clonotype occurred a few times. At one end, the junction sequence differs from germline, possibly due to a read error. V usage is TRBV7-3 and J usage is TRBJ2-3; D unresolved. The CDR3 sequence is 15 residues long. Per germline, CDR1 SGHTA and CDR2 FQGTGA. The CDR3 region is CASSPSYLSKDTQYF. CDR3 nucleotide sequence: TGTGCCAGCAGCCCCTCCTACCTTAGCAAAGATACGCAGTATTTT.